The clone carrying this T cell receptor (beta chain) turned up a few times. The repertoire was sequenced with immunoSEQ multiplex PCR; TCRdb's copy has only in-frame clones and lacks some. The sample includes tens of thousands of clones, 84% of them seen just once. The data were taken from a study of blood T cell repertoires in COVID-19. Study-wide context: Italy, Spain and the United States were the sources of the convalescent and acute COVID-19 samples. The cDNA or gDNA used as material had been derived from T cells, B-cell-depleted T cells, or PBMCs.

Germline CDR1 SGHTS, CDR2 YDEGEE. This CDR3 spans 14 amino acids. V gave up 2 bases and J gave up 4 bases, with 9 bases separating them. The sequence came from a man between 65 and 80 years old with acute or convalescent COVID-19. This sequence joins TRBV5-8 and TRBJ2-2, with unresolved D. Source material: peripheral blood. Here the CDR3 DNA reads TGTGCCAGCAGCTTCCGTTCCCTCACCGGGGAGCTGTTTTTT. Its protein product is CASSFRSLTGELFF.